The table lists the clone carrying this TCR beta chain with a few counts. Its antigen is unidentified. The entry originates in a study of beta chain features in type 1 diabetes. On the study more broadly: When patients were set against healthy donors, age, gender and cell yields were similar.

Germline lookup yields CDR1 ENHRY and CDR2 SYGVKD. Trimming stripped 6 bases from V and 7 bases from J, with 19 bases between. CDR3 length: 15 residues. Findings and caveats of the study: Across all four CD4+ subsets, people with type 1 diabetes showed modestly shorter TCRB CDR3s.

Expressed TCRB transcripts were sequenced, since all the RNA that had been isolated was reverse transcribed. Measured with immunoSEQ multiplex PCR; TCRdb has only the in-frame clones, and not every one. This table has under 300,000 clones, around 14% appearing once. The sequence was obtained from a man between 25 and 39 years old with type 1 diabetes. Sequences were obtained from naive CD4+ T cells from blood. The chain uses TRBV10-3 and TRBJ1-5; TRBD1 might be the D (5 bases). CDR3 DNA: TGTGCCATCAGCCCCGATCCAAGGGGCCAGCAGCCCCAGCATTTT. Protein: CAISPDPRGQQPQHF.